The 30 T cell receptor beta chains listed next were all sequenced from one sample in a study of blood T cell repertoires in COVID-19. TCRdb keeps only in-frame clones here, not all; method: immunoSEQ multiplex PCR. The table lists about 80,000 clones, around three quarters of them singletons. Specimen: peripheral blood. All receptors derive from a man aged 45-60 years with active or convalescent COVID-19.

V is TRBV15 and J is TRBJ1-2; 9 bases are a match to TRBD1. Unmatched junction bases numbered 4, after V lost 0 bases and J lost 8 bases. There are 14 residues in the CDR3. From germline, CDR1 is LNHNV and CDR2 YYDKDF (reference sequence). The CDR3 sequence is CATSRDRTGEGYTF. CDR3 DNA sequence: TGTGCCACCAGCAGAGATAGGACAGGGGAGGGCTACACCTTC.

DNA of the CDR3: TGCAGCGTTGTGGGGACAGGGTTCTCCTACGAGCAGTACTTC. This sequence encodes CSVVGTGFSYEQYF. The chain combines TRBV29-1 with TRBJ2-7, with 9 positions matching TRBD1. The CDR3 has 14 amino acids. The junction had 4 bases not matched to a gene; V was cut back by 4 bases and J by 0 bases. Germline V gene data show CDR1 as SQVTM and CDR2 as ANQGSEA.

The V call is TRBV6-5, the J call TRBJ2-3, with TRBD2 matching 9 bases. V was clipped by 7 bases and J by 6 bases; unmatched bases: 8. The CDR3 is 14 residues long. The germline CDR1 and CDR2 sequences are MNHEY and SVGAGI. CDR3 protein: CASTPGLASDTQYF. The CDR3 bases are TGTGCCAGCACCCCGGGACTAGCTTCCGATACGCAGTATTTT.

The gene calls are TRBV18 and TRBJ2-2; TRBD2 matches at 9 bases. There are 16 residues in the CDR3. V dropped 3 bases and J dropped 2; count of bases not matched to a gene: 4. The germline gives CDR1 KGHSH, CDR2 LQKENI. The CDR3 loop is CASSPGLASNTGELFF. CDR3 bases: TGTGCCAGCTCACCCGGACTAGCGAGCAACACCGGGGAGCTGTTTTTT.

Only a few counts were recorded for this clone. The chain recombines TRBV10-1 with TRBJ2-1; TRBD1 might be the D (5 bases). V was trimmed by 2 bases and J by 2 bases, leaving 16 bases between them. CDR1 WNHNN and CDR2 SYGVQD come from the germline V gene (reference sequence). The CDR3 contains 17 residues. The CDR3: CASSESGAQLPYNEQFF. CDR3 coding DNA: TGCGCCAGCAGTGAGAGTGGGGCCCAGCTGCCCTACAATGAGCAGTTCTTC.

This clone was seen only a few times. V gene TRBV19 combines with J gene TRBJ2-5; TRBD2 might be the D (6 bases). Per the germline V gene, CDR1 is LNHDA and CDR2 is SQIVND (reference sequence). CDR3 length: 14 amino acids. Trimming removed 1 base at V and 1 base at J, with 7 bases between. The CDR3, as DNA: TGTGCCAGTAGTATAGTCGGGAGCCAAGAGACCCAGTACTTC. It codes for CASSIVGSQETQYF.

J is TRBJ2-6 and V is TRBV1; the D call TRBD2 from the table was never checked on the DNA. TRBV1 is a known pseudogene. CDR3 size: 20 residues. The CDR3 is CTSSFFPAGGLGPRANVLTF. CDR3 DNA: TGCACCAGCAGCTTTTTTCCAGCGGGGGGACTCGGTCCCCGGGCCAACGTCCTGACTTTC.

The chain has TRBV2 and TRBJ2-7; the match to TRBD2 covers 10 bases. Per germline, CDR1 SNHLY and CDR2 FYNNEI. The CDR3 spans 13 residues. V was clipped by 9 bases and J by 10 bases; unmatched bases: 12. Here the CDR3 reads CASQRGGPTDQYF. CDR3 nucleotides: TGTGCCAGTCAGCGGGGGGGACCCACCGACCAGTACTTC.

This clone was picked up many times. This chain links TRBV18 with TRBJ1-6, with TRBD1 identical over 7 bases. Trimming cost V 0 bases and J 6 bases; bases outside gene matches: 2. The CDR3 length is 15 residues. Germline loops: CDR1 KGHSH, CDR2 LQKENI. The CDR3 region is CASSPPGTVNSPLHF. The CDR3 DNA reads as TGTGCCAGCTCACCACCCGGGACAGTTAATTCACCCCTCCACTTT.

The J gene is TRBJ2-5, the V gene TRBV5-1, with D possibly matching TRBD1 (5 bases). Germline V gene sequence: CDR1 SGHRS, CDR2 YFSETQ. The CDR3 totals 13 residues. V lost 4 bases, J lost 4 bases, and 11 bases lay in between. This CDR3 is CASSIQGRETQYF. The CDR3 DNA sequence: TGCGCCAGCAGCATTCAGGGTAGAGAGACCCAGTACTTC. The entire variable domain, with the rest obtained from reference TRBV5-1 and TRBJ2-5, is as follows: KAGVTQTPRYLIKTRGQQVTLSCSPISGHRSVSWYQQTPGQGLQFLFEYFSETQRNKGNFPGRFSGRQFSNSRSEMNVSTLELGDSALYLCASSIQGRETQYFGPGTRLLVL.

This clone was observed a few times. The chain joins TRBV19 to TRBJ2-1; tentative D call: TRBD2 (6 bases). V lost 0 bases and J 2 bases, leaving 8 bases between the germline ends. The CDR3 has 15 amino acids. From germline, CDR1 is LNHDA and CDR2 SQIVND (reference sequence). CDR3 loop: CASSIEGLPYNEQFF. CDR3 nucleotides: TGTGCCAGTAGTATAGAGGGACTCCCCTACAATGAGCAGTTCTTC.

The CDR3 sequence: CASTRQGLGEQYF. CDR3 coding DNA: TGTGCCAGTACCAGACAGGGACTGGGCGAGCAGTACTTC. J is TRBJ2-7 and V is TRBV19; possible D gene TRBD1, 7 bases. The CDR3 consists of 13 residues. V was trimmed by 7 bases and J by 6 bases, leaving 16 bases between them. Germline-derived CDR1 and CDR2 are LNHDA and SQIVND (reference sequence).

This clone was seen more than once but under ten times. The chain is built from TRBV4-3 and TRBJ2-2; 8 nucleotides line up with TRBD2. This CDR3 is 17 amino acids long. V lost 0 bases, J lost 4 bases, and 7 bases stayed unmatched. Germline lookup yields CDR1 LGHNA and CDR2 YSLEER. This CDR3 is CASSQDFGGGTTGELFF. The CDR3 DNA is TGCGCCAGCAGCCAAGATTTCGGCGGGGGGACCACCGGGGAGCTGTTTTTT.

This clone was seen a single time. This chain uses TRBV5-1 with TRBJ2-5; weak D call: TRBD1 (5 bases). V was pared by 5 bases and J by 3 bases, with 17 bases between. Germline CDR1 and CDR2: SGHRS and YFSETQ. The length of the CDR3 is 15 residues. The DNA of the CDR3 is TGCGCCAGCAGTCCGCTGACAGTTTCAGAAGAGACCCAGTACTTC. Its translation: CASSPLTVSEETQYF. Drawing the rest from reference TRBV5-1 and TRBJ2-5, the complete variable domain is KAGVTQTPRYLIKTRGQQVTLSCSPISGHRSVSWYQQTPGQGLQFLFEYFSETQRNKGNFPGRFSGRQFSNSRSEMNVSTLELGDSALYLCASSPLTVSEETQYFGPGTRLLVL.

The table lists this clone with a count of one. This rearrangement joins TRBV6-6 to TRBJ2-1; TRBD1 aligns across 12 bases. V trimming: 5 bases; J trimming: 7 bases; junction bases outside the gene matches: 6. Germline loops: CDR1 MNHNY, CDR2 SVGAGI (reference sequence). The CDR3 is 15 amino acids. The CDR3 coding sequence is TGTGCCAGCAGTGGACCGGGACAGGGGGCAAATGAGCAGTTCTTC. Encoded protein: CASSGPGQGANEQFF.

The J gene is TRBJ2-3, the V gene TRBV2; unclear D gene. Germline V lookup: CDR1 SNHLY, CDR2 FYNNEI. CDR3 length: 13 amino acids. Trimming pared 7 bases from V and 4 bases from J, leaving 12 bases between. This chain's CDR3 is CASIAVSADTQYF. CDR3 sequence (DNA): TGTGCCAGCATTGCGGTTAGTGCAGATACGCAGTATTTT.

The chain uses TRBV3-1 (or the pseudogene TRBV3-2) and TRBJ1-2; D remains unclear. Between the trimmed V and J ends, which lost 1 base and 1 base, there was a span of 4 bases. The V gene's germline CDR1 is LGHDT and CDR2 YNNKEL (reference sequence). The CDR3 has 13 residues. The CDR3 here is CASSQALNYGYTF. The CDR3 DNA is TGTGCCAGCAGCCAAGCACTTAACTATGGCTACACCTTC.

The chain recombines TRBV6-5 with TRBJ1-6, with D possibly TRBD1 on 5 matching bases. Germline V CDR1 and CDR2: MNHEY, SVGAGI. Deletions cut 7 bases from V and 6 bases from J, with 13 bases between. The CDR3 contains 14 residues. The CDR3, as DNA: TGTGCCAGCATCGCGGGGCCGTCTAATTCACCCCTCCACTTT. Translating it yields CASIAGPSNSPLHF.

The rearrangement uses TRBV2 and TRBJ2-7; maybe TRBD1 (5 bases). The CDR3 has 13 amino acids. Germline CDR1 SNHLY, CDR2 FYNNEI. Trimming removed 6 bases at V and 2 bases at J, with 11 bases between. CDR3 loop: CASRPREPYEQYF. The CDR3 DNA reads as TGTGCCAGCAGGCCCAGGGAACCCTACGAGCAGTACTTC.

This clone was detected only a few times. This chain uses TRBV5-4 with TRBJ2-2, with TRBD1 matching over 12 bases. The germline V gene has CDR1 SGHNT and CDR2 YYREEE (reference sequence). The CDR3 is 17 residues long. V lost 5 bases to trimming and J lost 4 bases; unmatched junction nucleotides: 9. The CDR3 DNA is TGTGCCAGCAGTTTCGGGACAGGGGGCGCAAGCACCGGGGAGCTGTTTTTT. Translation: CASSFGTGGASTGELFF.

This clone has only a few counts. V usage is TRBV29-1 and J usage is TRBJ2-3; D is unresolved. Trimming pared 0 bases from V and 1 base from J, leaving 8 bases between. This CDR3 has 14 residues. Germline values: CDR1 SQVTM, CDR2 ANQGSEA. The CDR3 nucleotides read TGCAGCGTTGAAGAGGGCATCGGCACAGATACGCAGTATTTT. Its protein product is CSVEEGIGTDTQYF.

Details on this clone: Additional DNA sequences in this sample encode the identical CDR3. CDR3 loop: CASSLRTGNSYEQYF. CDR3 DNA: TGCGCCAGCAGCCTCCGGACAGGAAACTCCTACGAGCAGTACTTC. The rearrangement uses TRBV4-1 and TRBJ2-7; TRBD1 aligns across 7 bases. The germline V gene has CDR1 MGHRA and CDR2 YSYEKL. The CDR3 spans 15 residues. The trim removed 4 bases at V and 0 bases at J, leaving 6 bases unmatched.

The genes are TRBV6-2 or TRBV6-3 and TRBJ1-5; no clear D. The germline V and J ends were trimmed by 6 bases and 0 bases, with 18 bases remaining between them. The length of the CDR3 is 17 residues. CDR1 and CDR2 from the germline V gene are MNHEY and SVGEGT. CDR3 nucleotides: TGTGCCAGCAGCCTACGTAGAAATTCCTATAGCAATCAGCCCCAGCATTTT. Translating gives CASSLRRNSYSNQPQHF.

This chain uses TRBV6-2 or TRBV6-3 with TRBJ2-1, with 7 bases identical to TRBD2. From germline, CDR1 is MNHEY and CDR2 SVGEGT. Trimming took 5 bases from V and 5 from J; bases not matched to a gene: 6. CDR3 size: 14 residues. CDR3 residues: CASSPGTTDNEQFF. Here the CDR3 DNA reads TGTGCCAGCAGTCCCGGGACTACCGACAATGAGCAGTTCTTC.

J is TRBJ2-3 and V is TRBV7-2, with 7 bases aligning to TRBD2. The V segment lost 5 bases and the J segment 2 bases; nucleotides outside the gene matches: 10. The CDR3 contains 16 residues. Germline CDR1 SGHTA, CDR2 FQGNSA. The CDR3 DNA follows: TGTGCCAGCAGCCCAGAGCGGGGTATTCACACAGATACGCAGTATTTT. Protein: CASSPERGIHTDTQYF.

J is TRBJ2-7 and V is TRBV10-3, with TRBD2 matching over 9 bases. V trimming: 10 bases; J trimming: 3 bases; junction bases outside the gene matches: 19. The CDR3 totals 17 residues. The germline gives CDR1 ENHRY, CDR2 SYGVKD. CDR3 residues: CATLQGSGGHDIYEQYF. CDR3 in DNA: TGTGCCACCCTTCAGGGTAGCGGGGGCCATGATATCTACGAGCAGTACTTC.

This chain joins TRBV10-1 and TRBJ1-1; tentative D call: TRBD1 (5 bases). Germline CDR1 reads WNHNN; CDR2 reads SYGVQD (reference sequence). This CDR3 has 14 amino acids. V shed 2 bases and J shed 4 bases, with 11 bases lying between them. In DNA, the CDR3 is TGCGCCAGCAGTGAGGGAGGGGTAGGCACTGAAGCTTTCTTT. Translation: CASSEGGVGTEAFF.

This chain joins TRBV2 and TRBJ2-2, with TRBD1 matching 7 bases. CDR1 and CDR2 from the germline V gene are SNHLY and FYNNEI. J was trimmed by 3 bases and V by 7 bases; bases with no gene match: 11. This CDR3 comprises 16 residues. The CDR3 reads CASKSPGQVDTGELFF. In DNA, the CDR3 is TGTGCCAGCAAATCCCCCGGACAGGTTGACACCGGGGAGCTGTTTTTT.

This clone was observed a few times. This chain links TRBV7-2 with TRBJ1-6; 7 bases align to TRBD1. The germline V gene encodes CDR1 SGHTA and CDR2 FQGNSA. This CDR3 is 14 amino acids long. V lost 5 bases to trimming and J lost 9 bases; unmatched junction nucleotides: 7. CDR3 bases: TGTGCCAGCAGCGTAGACAGGGCTGGTTCACCCCTCCACTTT. This sequence encodes CASSVDRAGSPLHF.

There are a few counts of this clone. V gene TRBV3-1 (or the pseudogene TRBV3-2) combines with J gene TRBJ2-7, with 8 bases matching TRBD2. Per germline, CDR1 LGHDT and CDR2 YNNKEL (reference sequence). CDR3 length equals 15 residues. V was pared by 3 bases and J by 2 bases, with 6 bases of the junction left unmatched. The CDR3 region is CASSHGAGAPYEQYF. CDR3 coding DNA: TGTGCCAGCAGCCACGGAGCGGGGGCTCCCTACGAGCAGTACTTC.